This entry lists 4 T cell receptor beta chains sequenced from one sample in a study of tumor-infiltrating lymphocytes in primary liver carcinoma. The authors took blood RNA from unsorted whole blood and also extracted germline DNA. Constant-region priming of approximately 0.55 ug total RNA yielded TCR beta cDNA. ARM-PCR, slightly modified, supplied the TCR beta libraries through three nested multiplex PCR rounds. The opening two PCR rounds, nine to eleven cycles each, paired TRBV1-TRBV30 forward primers with a C-beta reverse primer. One entry per CDR3 protein, called by TCRdb with MiXCR from the multiplex PCR reads. This sample has approximately 300,000 distinct CDR3 sequences, with roughly 60% found just once. Sequenced sample: peripheral blood. Receptors were obtained from a man aged 35 to 55 with primary liver carcinoma and hepatitis B virus infection.

A few counts support this clonotype. The chain uses TRBV28 and TRBJ2-1, with D possibly matching TRBD1 (6 bases). V was cut by 7 bases and J by 9 bases, with 19 bases left in between. The CDR3 totals 14 residues. From germline, CDR1 is MDHEN and CDR2 SYDVKM. DNA for the CDR3: TGTGCCAGCACCGGACAGCGAAGCCTATCTGAGCAGTTCTTC. It codes for CASTGQRSLSEQFF.

Remarks on this clonotype: A much bigger clone sits one base away, suggesting this may be a read error. Likely a read error: the CDR3 ends without its conserved phenylalanine or tryptophan. The V call is TRBV12-3 or TRBV12-4, the J call TRBJ2-5; 13 positions match TRBD2. The ends lost 5 bases at V and 5 bases at J; junction bases unmatched: 11. The length of the CDR3 is 17 residues. The CDR3 DNA sequence: TGTGCCAGCAGTCTAAGGACTAGCGGGAGCCGGCGGGAGACCCAGTACTTA. This encodes CASSLRTSGSRRETQYL.

Worth noting for this clonotype: A much more abundant neighbour one base away suggests this may be a read error. The rearrangement joins TRBV28 to TRBJ2-7; 9 nucleotides match TRBD1. V was pared by 5 bases and J by 4 bases, with 9 bases of the junction left unmatched. The CDR3 runs to 15 residues. The germline gives CDR1 MDHEN, CDR2 SYDVKM. As DNA, the CDR3 is TGTGCCAGCAGTGCTACCCGGGACAGGGCGTACGAGCAGTACTTC. Translating gives CASSATRDRAYEQYF.

As for this clonotype: A clone one base away is much larger, so this may be a read error. The V and J genes are TRBV6-6 and TRBJ1-6, with no clear D. The CDR3 length is 16 residues. The germline CDR1 and CDR2 sequences are MNHNY and SVGAGI (reference sequence). The V gene lost 7 bases and the J gene lost 9 bases, with 22 bases spanning the gap. The CDR3 region has the DNA TGTGCCAGCACTTATTCATCCGTCTCTCCTCCTTCACCCCTCCACTTT. Amino acids: CASTYSSVSPPSPLHF.